The TCR beta chain described here comes from a study of T cells after yellow fever vaccination. This clonotype was seen more than once but under ten times. What it binds is not known. CDR3 length: 11 residues. CDR1 GTSNPN and CDR2 SVGIG come from the germline V gene (reference sequence). V was trimmed by 8 bases and J by 4 bases, leaving 11 bases between them. A process of 5'RACE template switching, which added a universal primer site and UMIs, was used to make TCR cDNA. TCRdb redid the calling of the 5' RACE reads with MiXCR, one entry per CDR3 protein. Of some 120,000 distinct CDR3 sequences in the sample, approximately 8.4% were seen once. Findings and caveats of the study: The CD4 and CD8 compartments had a small share of their clonotypes in common. Most clones from primary vaccination were detected again post-booster (just under 97% CD4, more than 85% CD8). Abundant contaminating clonotypes from the bulk population could appear in FACS-sorted repertoires.

The specimen was CD8+ T cells sorted from PBMCs, collected on the day of the yellow fever booster vaccination. This receptor was identified in a man younger than 30 who received the YFV17D yellow fever vaccine. This chain joins TRBV30 and TRBJ1-1; D not certain. The CDR3 protein is CAGPVGTEAFF. CDR3 sequence (DNA): TGTGCCGGGCCGGTAGGCACTGAAGCTTTCTTT.